One sample yielded the 8 T cell receptor beta chains listed below, sequenced in a study of control samples from healthy donors and cancer patients. Assay used: immunoSEQ multiplex PCR; TCRdb lists only in-frame clones, some missing. The data hold 98,000 or so clones, with 79% observed a single time. Sequencing was carried out using blood. These receptors all come from a woman in her twenties or thirties in good health.

The sample holds one count of this clone. The rearrangement links TRBV13 to TRBJ2-2; 7 nucleotides line up with TRBD1. Trimming removed 5 bases from V and 2 bases from J; junction bases left unmatched: 5. This CDR3 has 15 residues. CDR1 and CDR2 from the germline V gene are PRHDT and FYEKMQ (reference sequence). This CDR3 is CASSLDRRNTGELFF. The DNA for the CDR3 is TGTGCCAGCAGCCTGGACAGGAGAAACACCGGGGAGCTGTTTTTT. The entire variable domain, with the rest obtained from reference TRBV13 and TRBJ2-2, is as follows: AAGVIQSPRHLIKEKRETATLKCYPIPRHDTVYWYQQGPGQDPQFLISFYEKMQSDKGSIPDRFSAQQFSDYHSELNMSSLELGDSALYFCASSLDRRNTGELFFGEGSRLTVL.

The rearrangement uses TRBV21-1 and TRBJ2-5; TRBD2, as called in the table, went unchecked against the DNA. TRBV21-1 is reported as a pseudogene. The CDR3 extends over 16 amino acids. In DNA form, the CDR3 reads TGTGCCAGCAGCAAAAACCTAGCGGGGGTTCAAGAGACCCAGTACTTC. Protein product: CASSKNLAGVQETQYF.

The V and J genes are TRBV19 and TRBJ2-5, with a weak D call TRBD2 (6 bases). CDR1 and CDR2 from the germline V gene are LNHDA and SQIVND (reference sequence). The CDR3 sequence is 13 residues long. Between the trimmed V and J ends, which lost 6 bases and 5 bases, there was a span of 13 bases. The CDR3 region is CASRLAGGETQYF. DNA for the CDR3: TGTGCCAGTAGACTAGCTGGAGGGGAGACCCAGTACTTC.

This chain links TRBV29-1 with TRBJ2-1; D ambiguous. The V end was cut by 1 base, the J end by 0 bases, with 10 bases between. The CDR3 loop spans 15 amino acids. CDR1 is SQVTM and CDR2 is ANQGSEA in the germline V gene. Here the CDR3 DNA reads TGCAGCGTTGAAGGTCACCCGAGCTCCTACAATGAGCAGTTCTTC. It yields the protein CSVEGHPSSYNEQFF.

The chain uses TRBV27 and TRBJ2-5; a possible D gene is TRBD2 (5 bases). The CDR3 length is 14 residues. Germline V gene lookup returns CDR1 MNHEY and CDR2 SMNVEV (reference sequence). Trimming removed 2 bases from V and 4 bases from J, with 11 bases in between. The CDR3 DNA reads as TGTGCCAGCAGTTTAAGGCGGGCAGGAGAGACCCAGTACTTC. Translation: CASSLRRAGETQYF.

V is TRBV2 and J is TRBJ1-2; the match to TRBD1 covers 8 bases. V was pared by 2 bases and J by 7 bases, with 6 bases of the junction left unmatched. The germline CDR1 and CDR2 sequences are SNHLY and FYNNEI. This CDR3 spans 14 amino acids. The CDR3 is CASSEQGASRGYTF. CDR3 in DNA: TGTGCCAGCAGTGAACAGGGGGCCTCTCGTGGCTACACCTTC.

The V gene is TRBV30, the J gene TRBJ2-5; 7 nucleotides agree with TRBD1. Looked up from germline, CDR1 is GTSNPN and CDR2 is SVGIG (reference sequence). Losses at the gene ends were 4 bases for V and 7 bases for J; bases not matched to a gene: 12. The CDR3 totals 14 residues. CDR3 loop: CAWNQGTVYGTQYF. The CDR3 DNA sequence: TGTGCCTGGAACCAAGGGACAGTCTATGGGACCCAGTACTTC.

The chain carries TRBV5-6 and TRBJ1-2; D is unclear. Trimming pared 0 bases from V and 0 bases from J, leaving 9 bases between. The CDR3 sequence is 15 residues long. Germline loops: CDR1 SGHDT, CDR2 YYEEEE. The CDR3 region is CASSLAGGSNYGYTF. For the CDR3, the DNA is TGTGCCAGCAGCTTGGCCGGCGGTTCTAACTATGGCTACACCTTC.